A single T cell receptor (beta chain) is shown here with its context. As yet, its antigen is unknown. The data are from a study of T cell responses to AZD1222 COVID-19 vaccine. The CDR3 length is 15 residues. Trimming removed 0 bases at V and 3 bases at J, with 12 bases between. CDR1 KGHSH and CDR2 LQKENI come from the germline V gene. Study-wide results and caveats: Reportedly, nearly half of unique spike TCRs recognized epitopes outside B.1.351/B.1.1.7 mutations.

Profiled with immunoSEQ multiplex PCR; TCRdb holds only in-frame clones, not every one. The sample has some 24,000 clones; around 86% are singletons. The sample here was peripheral blood, taken 28 days after the second AZD1222 dose. The sequence came from an adult who received the AZD1222 COVID-19 vaccine. The chain has TRBV18 and TRBJ2-7, with a weak D call TRBD2 (5 bases). CDR3 nucleotide sequence: TGTGCCAGCTCACCACCGGCGGGCAATCACTACGAGCAGTACTTC. This translates into CASSPPAGNHYEQYF. The entire variable domain, with the rest obtained from reference TRBV18 and TRBJ2-7, is as follows: NAGVMQNPRHLVRRRGQEARLRCSPMKGHSHVYWYRQLPEEGLKFMVYLQKENIIDESGMPKERFSAEFPKEGPSILRIQQVVRGDSAAYFCASSPPAGNHYEQYFGPGTRLTVT.